A selection of T cell receptor beta chains follows, all from one sample in a study of cytomegalovirus exposure and HLA in healthy donors. TCRdb's copy holds only in-frame clones and misses some; the assay was immunoSEQ multiplex PCR. The sample contains roughly 200,000 clones, around 77% of which appear only once. The material sequenced was PBMCs. The source is a woman in her thirties in good health and CMV-seronegative. Both conserved end residues are part of each CDR3. The D gene is left open where the match is weak. Expanded clones get a size class; other rows say once, few or many, or leave the size out.

J,size,V,D,DNA,CDR3
TRBJ2-5,NA,TRBV7-6,TRBD1,TGTGCCAGCAGCTTAATCCGGCAGGGGGCGCGAGAGACCCAGTACTTC,CASSLIRQGARETQYF
TRBJ2-1,NA,TRBV4-1,NA,TGCGCCAGCAGCCAAGATCAGCGGTCCTTAGGTGAGCAGTTCTTC,CASSQDQRSLGEQFF
TRBJ2-7,NA,TRBV9,TRBD1,TGTGCCAGCAGCCTACGCCCTGGGACAGCCGGGCCGGGCGAGCAGTACTTC,CASSLRPGTAGPGEQYF
TRBJ2-2,few,TRBV10-3,NA,TGTGCCATCAGTGCACAGTACACCGGGGAGCTGTTTTTT,CAISAQYTGELFF
TRBJ2-7,NA,TRBV5-1,NA,TGCGCCAGCAGCTTGGTGATTGGCCCCTCCTACGAGCAGTACTTC,CASSLVIGPSYEQYF
TRBJ1-2,few,TRBV5-3,TRBD1,TGTGCCAGAAGCAAGGGACAGCTGAACTATGGCTACACCTTC,CARSKGQLNYGYTF
TRBJ1-2,NA,TRBV12-5,NA,TGTGCTAGTGGATCCGTGACAGGTACCTATGGCTACACCTTC,CASGSVTGTYGYTF
TRBJ2-1,NA,TRBV19,NA,TGTGCCAGTAGTATAGATCGGCTAGGTGGTGAGCAGTTCTTC,CASSIDRLGGEQFF
TRBJ1-3,NA,TRBV15,NA,TGTGCCACCAGCAGAGATGCCGGCGGCTCTGGAAACACCATATATTTT,CATSRDAGGSGNTIYF
TRBJ2-5,NA,TRBV19,NA,TGTGCCAGTAGAGGGGGTGTTGAGGAGACCCAGTACTTC,CASRGGVEETQYF
TRBJ1-3,NA,TRBV7-9,TRBD1,TGTGCCAGCAGCACCTGGACAGGTTATCGCTCTGGAAACACCATATATTTT,CASSTWTGYRSGNTIYF
TRBJ1-1,NA,TRBV7-7,NA,TGTGCTAGCAGCCTCGACACAAACACTGAAGCTTTCTTT,CASSLDTNTEAFF
TRBJ1-1,NA,TRBV5-1,NA,TGCGCCAGCAGCTTGGCCTCCTCGGGAAACACTGAAGCTTTCTTT,CASSLASSGNTEAFF
TRBJ1-2,NA,TRBV18,NA,TGTGCCAGCTCACCCGGGTCTAACTATGGCTACACCTTC,CASSPGSNYGYTF
TRBJ2-1,NA,TRBV9,TRBD1,TGTGCCAGCAGCGCCGGACAGGGGGCCACATTGGAGCAGTTCTTC,CASSAGQGATLEQFF
TRBJ1-2,NA,TRBV5-1,TRBD1,TGCGCCAGCAGCTCGAAGGGACAGGAGATTGATGGCTACACCTTC,CASSSKGQEIDGYTF
TRBJ2-5,few,TRBV4-2,NA,TGTGCCAGCAGCCAGAGGAGGGACCAAGAGACCCAGTACTTC,CASSQRRDQETQYF
TRBJ1-1,NA,TRBV19,TRBD1,TGTGCCAGTAATAGGGGGCTGGAGGACACTGAAGCTTTCTTT,CASNRGLEDTEAFF
TRBJ1-5,NA,TRBV9,NA,TGTGCCAGCAGCCCAGGGGTTGGACCCCAGCATTTT,CASSPGVGPQHF
TRBJ2-1,NA,TRBV5-1,TRBD2,TGCGCCAGCAGAACCGGGACTACGTACTTCGATGAGCAGTTCTTC,CASRTGTTYFDEQFF
TRBJ1-1,NA,TRBV7-2,NA,TGTGCCAGCAGCTCTCATCGGGGGGGTACTATGAACACTGAAGCTTTCTTT,CASSSHRGGTMNTEAFF
TRBJ1-2,NA,TRBV19,NA,TGTGCCAGTAGTATTATCGGGGGGCAAGGCTACACCTTC,CASSIIGGQGYTF
TRBJ2-3,few,TRBV29-1,TRBD2,TGCAGCGTTGTAGGGACTAGCGGGGACACAGATACGCAGTATTTT,CSVVGTSGDTDTQYF
TRBJ2-2,once,TRBV7-9,NA,TGTGCCAGCAGCTTAGACGCAAGCCCGTTCACCGGGGAGCTGTTTTTT,CASSLDASPFTGELFF
TRBJ1-1,NA,TRBV11-1,NA,TGTGCCAGCAGCTTAACAGGGCTGAACACTGAAGCTTTCTTT,CASSLTGLNTEAFF
TRBJ2-7,NA,TRBV7-2,TRBD2,TGTGCCAGCAGCCCATCTCACGGGAGGCCAGAGGAGCAGTACTTC,CASSPSHGRPEEQYF
TRBJ1-1,few,TRBV7-9,NA,TGTTCCAGCAGCTTAAGGGGCCGCAACACTGAAGCTTTCTTT,CSSSLRGRNTEAFF
TRBJ1-1,few,TRBV6-5,NA,TGTGCCAGCAGAACCGGACAGTATGAAGCTTTCTTT,CASRTGQYEAFF
TRBJ2-5,NA,TRBV29-1,TRBD1,TGCAGCGTCGAGGGGACAGAAGTAGAGTGGGCCCAAGAGACCCAGTACTTC,CSVEGTEVEWAQETQYF
TRBJ2-5,few,TRBV4-2,NA,TGTGCCAGCAGCCAAGCCCTAGCAGTGGAGACCCAGTACTTC,CASSQALAVETQYF
TRBJ2-2,NA,TRBV5-1,NA,TGCGCCAGCAGCTTGAGGTCGGCGGGAACCGGGGAGCTGTTTTTT,CASSLRSAGTGELFF
TRBJ2-1,NA,TRBV16,NA,TGTGCCAGCAGCCAATCGTACGGCGGGAACTCCTACAATGAGCAGTTCTTC,CASSQSYGGNSYNEQFF
TRBJ2-6,NA,TRBV27,NA,TGTGCCAGCACCCAAGACAGCTCCTTCTCTGGGGCCAACGTCCTGACTTTC,CASTQDSSFSGANVLTF
TRBJ1-2,NA,TRBV6-5,TRBD1,TGTGCCAGCAGTCCTGGACAGGGTGGCTATGGCTACACCTTC,CASSPGQGGYGYTF
TRBJ1-3,few,TRBV6-5,NA,TGTGCCAGCAGTCGCTCGGGGGAAGAATGGGACACCATATATTTT,CASSRSGEEWDTIYF
TRBJ1-4,NA,TRBV5-1,TRBD1,TGCGCCAGCAGACCGGTCCAGGGACAGGGGTTTGAAAAACTGTTTTTT,CASRPVQGQGFEKLFF
TRBJ1-4,NA,TRBV27,NA,TGTGCCAGCAGTGTCCGGACAGACGGCGCCACTAATGAAAAACTGTTTTTT,CASSVRTDGATNEKLFF
TRBJ2-6,NA,TRBV9,TRBD1,TGTGCCAGCAGCACCCGGACAGGGGGCTCCTCTGGGGCCAACGTCCTGACTTTC,CASSTRTGGSSGANVLTF
TRBJ2-5,few,TRBV20-1,NA,TGCAGTGCCGTACAGGGCGAGACCCAGTACTTC,CSAVQGETQYF
TRBJ1-2,once,TRBV28,NA,TGTGCCAGCAGTTTACTTGTTCGGGATGGCTACACCTTC,CASSLLVRDGYTF
TRBJ2-3,few,TRBV5-1,NA,TGCGCCAGCAGCCCGGTTGATGATACGCAGTATTTT,CASSPVDDTQYF
TRBJ1-2,NA,TRBV7-8,NA,TGTGCCAGCAGCTTAGGACCTGGCAGGATCAACTATGGCTACACCTTC,CASSLGPGRINYGYTF
TRBJ1-2,NA,TRBV6-5,NA,TGTGCCAGCAGTTACCGCAGGGAATACTATGGCTACACCTTC,CASSYRREYYGYTF